Sequencing of this T cell receptor (beta chain) was carried out in a study of blood T cell repertoires in COVID-19. About the study: Sites across the United States, Italy and Spain contributed samples from acute and convalescent COVID-19.

This CDR3 comprises 16 residues. The germline CDR1 and CDR2 sequences are MNHEY and SMNVEV (reference sequence). V was shortened by 2 bases and J by 4 bases, with 17 bases between the two germline ends. Authors' data handling: Reference gene primer amplification yielded estimated nucleated cell counts. The table came from immunoSEQ multiplex PCR; TCRdb's copy has only in-frame clones and leaves some out. The V and J calls and the clone size are those of that table, but D and trimming were determined from the DNA. The data show over 400,000 clones, around nine tenths seen once. It was during active infection that Seattle patients were enrolled and then longitudinally followed.

The sequenced sample was peripheral blood. The rearrangement joins TRBV27 to TRBJ1-2, with D perhaps TRBD1 (5 bases). The receptor's source is a woman in her fifties or sixties with COVID-19, enrolled during active disease. The CDR3 DNA follows: TGTGCCAGCAGTTTAACTCCCTCGCCCAGGGCCTATGGCTACACCTTC. Translating it yields CASSLTPSPRAYGYTF.